This T cell receptor (beta chain) was sequenced during a study of T cell clones after liver transplantation. Whole-study context: Samples came pre-transplant, pre-randomization before withdrawal, and post-randomization after withdrawal ended. Study-level points and caveats: Graft donor-reactive T cells possibly entered the graft instead of undergoing deletion.

Comments on this clone: Antigen specificity is unknown.

Sequencing used immunoSEQ multiplex PCR; TCRdb keeps in-frame clones, though not all of them. In the table there are roughly 80,000 clones, less than 85% of which are singletons. Germline V gene sequence: CDR1 MNHEY, CDR2 SMNVEV (reference sequence). The CDR3 is 16 residues long. V gave up 2 bases and J gave up 0 bases, with 11 bases separating them. The chain links TRBV27 to TRBJ2-4, with TRBD1 as a possible D gene (6 bases). This sequence originates from a human patient who received a liver transplant. The T cells may partly be graft donor cells. This material consisted of CD4+ T cells from blood, taken at the 22-month timepoint. CDR3 sequence (DNA): TGTGCCAGCAGTTTAGTGACAGGCTTAGCCAAAAACATTCAGTACTTC. Protein sequence: CASSLVTGLAKNIQYF.